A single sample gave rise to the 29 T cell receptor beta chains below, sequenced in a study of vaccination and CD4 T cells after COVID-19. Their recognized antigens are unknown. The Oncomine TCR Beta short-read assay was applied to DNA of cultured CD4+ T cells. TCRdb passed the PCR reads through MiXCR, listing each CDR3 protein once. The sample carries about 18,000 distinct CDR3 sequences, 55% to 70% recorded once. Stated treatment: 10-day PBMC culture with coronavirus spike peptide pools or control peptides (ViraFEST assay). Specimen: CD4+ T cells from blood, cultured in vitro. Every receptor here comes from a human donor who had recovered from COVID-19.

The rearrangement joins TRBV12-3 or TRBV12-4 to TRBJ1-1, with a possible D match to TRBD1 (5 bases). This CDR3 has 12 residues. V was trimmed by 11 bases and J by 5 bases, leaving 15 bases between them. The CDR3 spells CARLKGATEAFF. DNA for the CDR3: TGTGCCCGCCTAAAAGGGGCTACTGAAGCTTTCTTT.

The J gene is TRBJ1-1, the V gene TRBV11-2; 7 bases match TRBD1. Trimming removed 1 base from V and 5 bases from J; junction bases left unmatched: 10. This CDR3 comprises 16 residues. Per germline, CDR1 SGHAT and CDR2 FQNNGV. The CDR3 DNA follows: TGTGCCAGCAGCTTAGGAAAAACGACAGGGCGAACTGAAGCTTTCTTT. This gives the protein CASSLGKTTGRTEAFF.

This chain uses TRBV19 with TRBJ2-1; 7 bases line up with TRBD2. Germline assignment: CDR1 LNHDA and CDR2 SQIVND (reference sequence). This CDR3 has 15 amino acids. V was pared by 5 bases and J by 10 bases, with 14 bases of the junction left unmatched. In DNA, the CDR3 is TGTGCCAGTAGTGCACCGGCCGGGACTACGGCCGAGCAGTTCTTC. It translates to CASSAPAGTTAEQFF.

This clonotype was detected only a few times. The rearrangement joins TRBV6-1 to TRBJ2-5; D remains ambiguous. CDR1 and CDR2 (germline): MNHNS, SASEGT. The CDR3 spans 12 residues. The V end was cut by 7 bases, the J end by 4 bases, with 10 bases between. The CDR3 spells CASKTSVETQYF. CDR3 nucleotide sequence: TGTGCCAGCAAGACAAGCGTAGAGACCCAGTACTTC.

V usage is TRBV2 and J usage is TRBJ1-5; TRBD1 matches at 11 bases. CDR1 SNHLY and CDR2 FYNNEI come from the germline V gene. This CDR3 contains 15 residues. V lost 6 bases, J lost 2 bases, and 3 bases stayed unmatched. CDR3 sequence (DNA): TGTGCCAGCAGAGGACAGGGGGCGGGCAATCAGCCCCAGCATTTT. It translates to CASRGQGAGNQPQHF.

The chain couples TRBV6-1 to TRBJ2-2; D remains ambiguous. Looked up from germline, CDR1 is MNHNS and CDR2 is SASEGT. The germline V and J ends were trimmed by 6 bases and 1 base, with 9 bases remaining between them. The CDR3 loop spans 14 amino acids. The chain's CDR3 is CASRRDQNTGELFF. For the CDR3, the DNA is TGTGCCAGCAGACGAGACCAGAACACCGGGGAGCTGTTTTTT.

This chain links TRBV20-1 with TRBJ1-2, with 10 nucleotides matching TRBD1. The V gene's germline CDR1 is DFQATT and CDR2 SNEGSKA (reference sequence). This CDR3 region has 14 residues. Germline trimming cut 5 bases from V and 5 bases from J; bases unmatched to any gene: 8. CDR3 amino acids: CSAWDRGADYGYTF. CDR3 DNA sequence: TGCAGTGCTTGGGACAGGGGAGCCGATTATGGCTACACCTTC.

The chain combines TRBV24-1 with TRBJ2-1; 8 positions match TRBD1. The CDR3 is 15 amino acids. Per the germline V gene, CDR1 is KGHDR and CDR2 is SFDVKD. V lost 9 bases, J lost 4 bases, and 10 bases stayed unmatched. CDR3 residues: CATAAQGDSYNEQFF. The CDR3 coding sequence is TGTGCCACCGCTGCACAGGGGGATTCGTACAATGAGCAGTTCTTC.

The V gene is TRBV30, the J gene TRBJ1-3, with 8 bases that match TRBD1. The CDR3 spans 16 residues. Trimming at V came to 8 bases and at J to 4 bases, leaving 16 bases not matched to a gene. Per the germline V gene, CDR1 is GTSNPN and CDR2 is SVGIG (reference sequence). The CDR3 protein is CAHTPPGTGPGNTIYF. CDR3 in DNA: TGTGCCCATACCCCCCCTGGGACAGGTCCCGGAAACACCATATATTTT.

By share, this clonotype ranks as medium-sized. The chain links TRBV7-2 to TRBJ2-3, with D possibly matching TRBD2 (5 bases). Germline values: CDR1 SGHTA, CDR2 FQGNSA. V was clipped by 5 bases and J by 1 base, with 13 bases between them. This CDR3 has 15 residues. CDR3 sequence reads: CASSPDYLRTDTQYF. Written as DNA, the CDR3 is TGTGCCAGCAGCCCCGACTATTTACGCACAGATACGCAGTATTTT. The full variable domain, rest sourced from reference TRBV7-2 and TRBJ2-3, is GAGVSQSPSNKVTEKGKDVELRCDPISGHTALYWYRQSLGQGLEFLIYFQGNSAPDKSGLPSDRFSAERTGGSVSTLTIQRTQQEDSAVYLCASSPDYLRTDTQYFGPGTRLTVL.

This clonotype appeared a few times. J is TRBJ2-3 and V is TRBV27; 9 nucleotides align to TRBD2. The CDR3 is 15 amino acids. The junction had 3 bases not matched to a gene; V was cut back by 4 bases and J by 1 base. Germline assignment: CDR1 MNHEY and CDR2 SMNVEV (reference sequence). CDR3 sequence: CASSYRLAGTDTQYF. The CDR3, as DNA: TGTGCCAGCAGTTACCGACTAGCGGGCACAGATACGCAGTATTTT.

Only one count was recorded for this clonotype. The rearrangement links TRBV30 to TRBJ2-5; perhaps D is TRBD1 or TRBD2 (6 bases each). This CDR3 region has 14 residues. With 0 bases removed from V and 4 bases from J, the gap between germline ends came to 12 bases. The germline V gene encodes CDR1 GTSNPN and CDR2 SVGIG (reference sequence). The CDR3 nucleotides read TGTGCCTGGAGTGTTGGGGGGCTGGGAGAGACCCAGTACTTC. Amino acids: CAWSVGGLGETQYF.

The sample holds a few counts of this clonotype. CDR3 amino acids: CATSRDFGASGNTIYF. The CDR3 DNA is TGTGCCACCAGCAGAGATTTTGGAGCATCTGGAAACACCATATATTTT. The gene calls are TRBV15 and TRBJ1-3, with D hard to call. This CDR3 is 16 amino acids long. V was cut by 0 bases and J by 1 base, with 10 bases left in between. Germline V CDR1 and CDR2: LNHNV, YYDKDF (reference sequence). Combining the CDR3 with reference TRBV15 and TRBJ1-3 gives the whole variable domain DAMVIQNPRYQVTQFGKPVTLSCSQTLNHNVMYWYQQKSSQAPKLLFHYYDKDFNNEADTPDNFQSRRPNTSFCFLDIRSPGLGDTAMYLCATSRDFGASGNTIYFGEGSWLTVV.

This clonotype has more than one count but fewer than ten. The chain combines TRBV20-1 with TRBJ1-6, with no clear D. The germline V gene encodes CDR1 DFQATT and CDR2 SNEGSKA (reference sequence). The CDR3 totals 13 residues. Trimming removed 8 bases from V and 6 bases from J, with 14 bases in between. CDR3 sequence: CSSYPQPNSPLHF. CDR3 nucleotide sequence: TGCAGTAGCTACCCCCAACCTAATTCACCCCTCCACTTT.

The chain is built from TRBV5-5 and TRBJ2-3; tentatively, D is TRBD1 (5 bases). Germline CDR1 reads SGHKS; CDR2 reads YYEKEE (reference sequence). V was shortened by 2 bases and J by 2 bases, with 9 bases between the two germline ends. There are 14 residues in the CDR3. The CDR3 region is CASSFLDTTDTQYF. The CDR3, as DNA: TGTGCCAGCAGCTTCCTGGACACCACAGATACGCAGTATTTT.

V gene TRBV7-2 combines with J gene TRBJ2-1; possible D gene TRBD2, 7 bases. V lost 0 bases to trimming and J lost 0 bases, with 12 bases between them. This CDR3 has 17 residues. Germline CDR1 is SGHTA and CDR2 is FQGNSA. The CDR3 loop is CASSLAGGAGSYNEQFF. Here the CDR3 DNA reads TGTGCCAGCAGCTTAGCGGGGGGGGCGGGCTCCTACAATGAGCAGTTCTTC.

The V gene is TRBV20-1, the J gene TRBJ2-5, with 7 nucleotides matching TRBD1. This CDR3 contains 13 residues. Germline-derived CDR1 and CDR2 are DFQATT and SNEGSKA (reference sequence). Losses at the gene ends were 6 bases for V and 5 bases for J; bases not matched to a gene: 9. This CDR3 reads CSAKTGFGETQYF. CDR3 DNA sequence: TGCAGTGCGAAGACAGGGTTTGGGGAGACCCAGTACTTC.

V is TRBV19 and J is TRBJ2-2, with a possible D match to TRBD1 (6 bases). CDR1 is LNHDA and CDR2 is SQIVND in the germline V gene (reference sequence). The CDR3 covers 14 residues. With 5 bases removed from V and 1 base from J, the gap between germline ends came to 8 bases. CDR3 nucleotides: TGTGCCAGTAGTTTACAGGGGAACACCGGGGAGCTGTTTTTT. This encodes CASSLQGNTGELFF.

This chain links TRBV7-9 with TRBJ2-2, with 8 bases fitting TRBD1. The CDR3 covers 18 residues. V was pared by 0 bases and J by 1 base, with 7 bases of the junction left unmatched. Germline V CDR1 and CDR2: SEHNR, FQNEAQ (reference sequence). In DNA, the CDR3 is TGTGCCAGCAGCTTAGCGCTAATGGGGACAGGGAACACCGGGGAGCTGTTTTTT. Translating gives CASSLALMGTGNTGELFF. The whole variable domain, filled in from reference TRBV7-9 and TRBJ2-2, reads DTGVSQNPRHKITKRGQNVTFRCDPISEHNRLYWYRQTLGQGPEFLTYFQNEAQLEKSRLLSDRFSAERPKGSFSTLEIQRTEQGDSAMYLCASSLALMGTGNTGELFFGEGSRLTVL.

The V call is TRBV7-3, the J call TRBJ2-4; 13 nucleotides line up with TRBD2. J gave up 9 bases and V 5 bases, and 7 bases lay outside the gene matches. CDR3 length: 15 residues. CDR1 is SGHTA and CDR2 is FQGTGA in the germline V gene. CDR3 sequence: CASSRTSGSKGIQYF. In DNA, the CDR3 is TGTGCCAGCAGCCGGACTAGCGGGAGTAAAGGCATTCAGTACTTC.

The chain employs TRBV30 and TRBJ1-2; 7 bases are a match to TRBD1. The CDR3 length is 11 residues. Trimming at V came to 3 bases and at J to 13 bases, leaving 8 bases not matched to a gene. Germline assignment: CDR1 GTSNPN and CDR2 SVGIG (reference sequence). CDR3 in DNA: TGTGCCTGGAGCCCCGACAGGGTTTTCACCTTC. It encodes CAWSPDRVFTF.

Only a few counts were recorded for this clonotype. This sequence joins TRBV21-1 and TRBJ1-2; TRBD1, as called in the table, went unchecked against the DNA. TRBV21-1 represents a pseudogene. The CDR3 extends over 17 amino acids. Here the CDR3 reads CASSTQGTNRTNYGYTF. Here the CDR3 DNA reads TGTGCCAGCAGCACCCAAGGGACAAATCGAACTAACTATGGCTACACCTTC.

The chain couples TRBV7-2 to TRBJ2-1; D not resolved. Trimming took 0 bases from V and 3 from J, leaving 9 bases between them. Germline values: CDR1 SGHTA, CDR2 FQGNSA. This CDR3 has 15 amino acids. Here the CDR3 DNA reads TGTGCCAGCAGCTTAGCGACCCCTGTCTACAATGAGCAGTTCTTC. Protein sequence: CASSLATPVYNEQFF.

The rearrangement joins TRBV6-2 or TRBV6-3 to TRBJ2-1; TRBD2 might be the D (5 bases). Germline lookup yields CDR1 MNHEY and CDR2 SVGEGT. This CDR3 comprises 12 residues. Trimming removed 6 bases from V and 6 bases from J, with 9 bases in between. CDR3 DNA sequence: TGTGCCAGCAGCACTAGTCGCAATGAGCAGTTCTTC. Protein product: CASSTSRNEQFF.

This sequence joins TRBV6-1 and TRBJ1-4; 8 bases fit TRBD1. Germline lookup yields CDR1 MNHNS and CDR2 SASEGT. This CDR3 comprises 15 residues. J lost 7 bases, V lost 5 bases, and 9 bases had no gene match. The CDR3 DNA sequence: TGTGCCAGCAGTCAACCAGGGGGCGACGGTGAAAAACTGTTTTTT. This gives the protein CASSQPGGDGEKLFF.

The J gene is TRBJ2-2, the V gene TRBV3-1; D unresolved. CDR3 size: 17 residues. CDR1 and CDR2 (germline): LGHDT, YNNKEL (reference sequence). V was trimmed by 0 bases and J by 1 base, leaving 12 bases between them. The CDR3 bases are TGTGCCAGCAGCCAAGATCCCCGGGTTGGGAACACCGGGGAGCTGTTTTTT. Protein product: CASSQDPRVGNTGELFF.

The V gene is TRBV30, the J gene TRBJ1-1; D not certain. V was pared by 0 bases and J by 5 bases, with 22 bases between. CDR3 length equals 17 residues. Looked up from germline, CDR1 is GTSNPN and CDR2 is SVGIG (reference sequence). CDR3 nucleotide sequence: TGTGCCTGGAGTGTACCGGACGGACCTTCGGGGAGGACTGAAGCTTTCTTT. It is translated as CAWSVPDGPSGRTEAFF.

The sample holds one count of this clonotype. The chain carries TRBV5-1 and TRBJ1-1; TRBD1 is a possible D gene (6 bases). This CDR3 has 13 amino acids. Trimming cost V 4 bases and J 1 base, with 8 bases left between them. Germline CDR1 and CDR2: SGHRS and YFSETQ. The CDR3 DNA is TGCGCCAGCAGCCCGGGACAGAACACTGAAGCTTTCTTT. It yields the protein CASSPGQNTEAFF. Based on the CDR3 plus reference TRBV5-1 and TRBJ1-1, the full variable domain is KAGVTQTPRYLIKTRGQQVTLSCSPISGHRSVSWYQQTPGQGLQFLFEYFSETQRNKGNFPGRFSGRQFSNSRSEMNVSTLELGDSALYLCASSPGQNTEAFFGQGTRLTVV.

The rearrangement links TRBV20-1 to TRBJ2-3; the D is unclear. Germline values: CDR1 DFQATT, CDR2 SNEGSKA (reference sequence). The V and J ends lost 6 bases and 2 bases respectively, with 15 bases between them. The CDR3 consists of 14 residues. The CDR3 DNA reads TGCAGTGCCCCGAGACTGTACCTCACAGATACGCAGTATTTT. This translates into CSAPRLYLTDTQYF.